This T cell receptor (beta chain) stems from a study of CD8+ T cells in alopecia areata. Background on the study: The drug, oral tofacitinib, was given to treated patients at 5 to 10 mg twice daily. Patients given treatment had severity scored by the percentage of scalp area affected.

Investigators isolated RNA and reverse transcribed it into cDNA to act as the sequencing template. TCRdb's copy holds only in-frame clones and misses some; the assay was immunoSEQ multiplex PCR. The sample includes around 200,000 clones, about 64% of them seen just once. This CDR3 comprises 13 residues. The ends lost 3 bases at V and 4 bases at J; junction bases unmatched: 1. Germline V gene data show CDR1 as GTSNPN and CDR2 as SVGIG (reference sequence). The treatment here: oral pan-JAK inhibitor, 5-10 mg twice daily. The source material was CD4+ T cells sorted from blood, sampled at week 4, from a patient treated with tofacitinib. The chain is built from TRBV30 and TRBJ2-3; 10 bases are a match to TRBD2. The TCR sequence derives from a human donor with alopecia areata. For the CDR3, the DNA is TGTGCCTGGAGACTAGCGGGGTCAGATACGCAGTATTTT. Its protein product is CAWRLAGSDTQYF.